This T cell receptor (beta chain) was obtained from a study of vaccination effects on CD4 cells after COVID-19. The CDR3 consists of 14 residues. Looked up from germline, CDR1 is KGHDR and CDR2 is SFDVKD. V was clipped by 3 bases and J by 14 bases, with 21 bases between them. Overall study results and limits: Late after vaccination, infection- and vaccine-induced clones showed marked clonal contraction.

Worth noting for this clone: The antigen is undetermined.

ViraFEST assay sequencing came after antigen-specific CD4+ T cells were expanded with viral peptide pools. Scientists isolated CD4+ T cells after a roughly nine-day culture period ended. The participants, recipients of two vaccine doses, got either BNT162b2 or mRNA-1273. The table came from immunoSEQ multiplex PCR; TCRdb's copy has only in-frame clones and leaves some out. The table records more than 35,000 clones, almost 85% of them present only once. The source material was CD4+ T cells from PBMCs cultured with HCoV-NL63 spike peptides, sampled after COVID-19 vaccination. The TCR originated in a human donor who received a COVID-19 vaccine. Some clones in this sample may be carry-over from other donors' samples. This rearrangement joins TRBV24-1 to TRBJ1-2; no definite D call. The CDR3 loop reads CATSDPGSPLLWTF. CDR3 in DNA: TGTGCCACCAGTGATCCCGGCAGCCCTCTATTGTGGACCTTC.